Below are 28 T cell receptor beta chains sequenced from a single sample in a study of shared clonotypes between healthy human individuals. The assay was immunoSEQ multiplex PCR, and TCRdb's table has in-frame clones only and misses some. The sample lists roughly 1.4 million clones; less than 99% were seen once. Sequenced sample: naive CD4+ T cells sorted from blood. Subset denoted: CD45RA+ positively selected. The receptors here all came from a man younger than 40 in good health.

This sequence joins TRBV7-9 and TRBJ2-3; 7 bases fit TRBD2. The germline V gene has CDR1 SEHNR and CDR2 FQNEAQ (reference sequence). The J segment lost 5 bases and the V segment lost 6 bases, leaving 11 bases of the junction unmatched. This CDR3 contains 15 residues. The CDR3 DNA reads as TGTGCCAGCAGATATATGGCGGGGGAGGAAGATACGCAGTATTTT. This gives the protein CASRYMAGEEDTQYF.

The CDR3 reads CASSLSWSGKETQYF. The CDR3 DNA sequence: TGTGCCAGCAGCTTATCTTGGTCGGGGAAAGAGACCCAGTACTTC. This chain joins TRBV7-2 and TRBJ2-5; a possible D gene is TRBD2 (5 bases). CDR1 and CDR2 (germline): SGHTA, FQGNSA. The CDR3 runs 15 residues. V lost 2 bases to trimming and J lost 3 bases, with 13 bases between them. The variable domain in full, with the rest retrieved from reference TRBV7-2 and TRBJ2-5, is GAGVSQSPSNKVTEKGKDVELRCDPISGHTALYWYRQSLGQGLEFLIYFQGNSAPDKSGLPSDRFSAERTGGSVSTLTIQRTQQEDSAVYLCASSLSWSGKETQYFGPGTRLLVL.

The chain's CDR3 is CASSFRLQTGELFF. The CDR3 bases are TGTGCCAGCAGCTTCCGTCTACAGACCGGGGAGCTGTTTTTT. The chain carries TRBV11-2 and TRBJ2-2; D unresolved. Germline CDR1 reads SGHAT; CDR2 reads FQNNGV. Deletions cut 3 bases from V and 5 bases from J, with 10 bases between. This CDR3 has 14 amino acids.

The rearrangement joins TRBV9 to TRBJ2-2; a weak D match, TRBD1 (6 bases). The CDR3 runs to 15 residues. Trimming stripped 0 bases from V and 1 base from J, with 7 bases between. Germline V lookup: CDR1 SGDLS, CDR2 YYNGEE. The CDR3 nucleotides read TGTGCCAGCAGCGTAGAGACAGGGAACACCGGGGAGCTGTTTTTT. This sequence encodes CASSVETGNTGELFF.

This clone was found once. CDR3 coding DNA: TGTGCCAGTAGTATCGGACAGGCCCTAGGGGGCTACACCTTC. Protein product: CASSIGQALGGYTF. The chain couples TRBV19 to TRBJ1-2; TRBD1 matches at 7 bases. Trimming at V came to 3 bases and at J to 8 bases, leaving 9 bases not matched to a gene. CDR1 is LNHDA, CDR2 SQIVND, per germline (reference sequence). CDR3 length: 14 residues.

This chain uses TRBV19 with TRBJ2-3, with 7 bases aligning to TRBD2. Germline V lookup: CDR1 LNHDA, CDR2 SQIVND (reference sequence). V was pared by 5 bases and J by 5 bases, with 13 bases of the junction left unmatched. This CDR3 is built from 16 residues. CDR3 sequence reads: CASSAQGAGVRDTQYF. The CDR3 DNA reads as TGTGCCAGTAGTGCTCAAGGGGCGGGAGTTCGAGATACGCAGTATTTT.

The chain couples TRBV7-8 to TRBJ2-5; 11 positions agree with TRBD2. There are 15 residues in the CDR3. After removal of 5 bases from V and 5 bases from J, the junction contained 7 bases not matched to a gene. Germline CDR1 is SGHVS and CDR2 is FQNEAQ. The CDR3 sequence: CASSENSGRGETQYF. DNA for the CDR3: TGTGCCAGCAGCGAAAATAGCGGGAGGGGGGAGACCCAGTACTTC. Full variable domain (rest looked up from reference TRBV7-8 and TRBJ2-5): GAGVSQSPRYKVAKRGQDVALRCDPISGHVSLFWYQQALGQGPEFLTYFQNEAQLDKSGLPSDRFFAERPEGSVSTLKIQRTQQEDSAVYLCASSENSGRGETQYFGPGTRLLVL.

V usage is TRBV19 and J usage is TRBJ2-7; possible D gene TRBD2, 5 bases. Germline V CDR1 and CDR2: LNHDA, SQIVND (reference sequence). Trimming removed 3 bases at V and 0 bases at J, with 9 bases between. This CDR3 contains 14 residues. The CDR3 region is CASSIEGSSYEQYF. The CDR3 bases are TGTGCCAGTAGTATTGAGGGCAGCTCCTACGAGCAGTACTTC.

The chain employs TRBV30 and TRBJ2-7; 10 bases fit TRBD2. This CDR3 has 16 amino acids. Trimming at V came to 3 bases and at J to 4 bases, leaving 12 bases not matched to a gene. CDR1 is GTSNPN and CDR2 is SVGIG in the germline V gene (reference sequence). CDR3 in DNA: TGTGCCTGGAGGCCCTTTATCCTTAGCGGGAGGTACGAGCAGTACTTC. The encoded protein is CAWRPFILSGRYEQYF.

The chain combines TRBV30 with TRBJ1-2, with D tentatively TRBD1 (6 bases). There are 13 residues in the CDR3. V was cut by 4 bases and J by 8 bases, with 17 bases left in between. Germline V CDR1 and CDR2: GTSNPN, SVGIG (reference sequence). In DNA form, the CDR3 reads TGTGCCTGGAATCAGGGGTTCCGGTCCGGCTACACCTTC. It yields the protein CAWNQGFRSGYTF. Full variable domain (outside the CDR3, taken from reference TRBV30 and TRBJ1-2): SQTIHQWPATLVQPVGSPLSLECTVEGTSNPNLYWYRQAAGRGLQLLFYSVGIGQISSEVPQNLSASRPQDRQFILSSKKLLLSDSGFYLCAWNQGFRSGYTFGSGTRLTVV.

The chain joins TRBV25-1 to TRBJ1-5; D is unclear. CDR3 length: 13 amino acids. Germline V gives CDR1 MGHDK, CDR2 SYGVNS. Trimming pared 5 bases from V and 6 bases from J, leaving 11 bases between. The CDR3 DNA reads TGTGCCAGCAGTCCTGAGAAAGGTCAGCCCCAGCATTTT. Protein sequence: CASSPEKGQPQHF.

The chain combines TRBV7-9 with TRBJ2-3; TRBD1 aligns across 10 bases. CDR3 size: 15 residues. J was trimmed by 5 bases and V by 1 base; bases with no gene match: 3. Germline V CDR1 and CDR2: SEHNR, FQNEAQ (reference sequence). CDR3 DNA: TGTGCCAGCAGCTTAGGGGACAGGGGCGGAGATACGCAGTATTTT. It specifies CASSLGDRGGDTQYF.

This clone occurred once. This chain joins TRBV27 and TRBJ2-1; perhaps TRBD1 as D (6 bases). Germline V gene lookup returns CDR1 MNHEY and CDR2 SMNVEV (reference sequence). The CDR3 totals 15 residues. Trimming removed 5 bases at V and 2 bases at J, with 13 bases between. The DNA of the CDR3 is TGTGCCAGCAGTCCACGAAAGGGGGCCTACAATGAGCAGTTCTTC. Translated, it gives CASSPRKGAYNEQFF.

This chain joins TRBV14 and TRBJ2-7, with TRBD2 identical over 10 bases. The J segment lost 2 bases and the V segment lost 4 bases, leaving 11 bases of the junction unmatched. The V gene's germline CDR1 is SGHDN and CDR2 FVKESK. This CDR3 is built from 17 residues. This CDR3 reads CASSPRVVGLAAYEQYF. The DNA of the CDR3 is TGTGCCAGCAGCCCGCGGGTGGTTGGACTAGCGGCCTACGAGCAGTACTTC.

This sequence joins TRBV5-1 and TRBJ1-3; weak D call: TRBD1 (5 bases). Per the germline V gene, CDR1 is SGHRS and CDR2 is YFSETQ. The CDR3 contains 16 residues. Trimming removed 4 bases from V and 0 bases from J, with 14 bases in between. The CDR3 DNA is TGCGCCAGCAGCCCTCAGGCGGGGGACTCTGGAAACACCATATATTTT. This sequence encodes CASSPQAGDSGNTIYF.

CDR3 loop: CASSVTSGRVNYGYTF. Written as DNA, the CDR3 is TGTGCCAGCAGCGTCACATCAGGCAGGGTAAACTATGGCTACACCTTC. J is TRBJ1-2 and V is TRBV5-6; maybe TRBD1 (5 bases). V was trimmed by 4 bases and J by 2 bases, leaving 18 bases between them. The CDR3 has 16 amino acids. The V gene's germline CDR1 is SGHDT and CDR2 YYEEEE.

The V call is TRBV5-4, the J call TRBJ2-3; D may be TRBD2 (5 bases). V lost 3 bases and J 0 bases, leaving 8 bases between the germline ends. Germline V gene sequence: CDR1 SGHNT, CDR2 YYREEE (reference sequence). This CDR3 has 14 residues. CDR3 DNA sequence: TGTGCCAGCAGCTCTGAGCGGAGCACAGATACGCAGTATTTT. It yields the protein CASSSERSTDTQYF. Based on the CDR3 plus reference TRBV5-4 and TRBJ2-3, the full variable domain is ETGVTQSPTHLIKTRGQQVTLRCSSQSGHNTVSWYQQALGQGPQFIFQYYREEENGRGNFPPRFSGLQFPNYSSELNVNALELDDSALYLCASSSERSTDTQYFGPGTRLTVL.

V and J are TRBV2 and TRBJ2-7, with D possibly called TRBD1 or TRBD2 (5 bases each). CDR1 SNHLY and CDR2 FYNNEI come from the germline V gene. The CDR3 contains 14 residues. Trimming stripped 7 bases from V and 7 bases from J, with 20 bases between. CDR3 DNA sequence: TGTGCCAGCACACGGGACGGCCTCCCGAGAGAGCAGTACTTC. Protein: CASTRDGLPREQYF.

The rearrangement links TRBV2 to TRBJ2-3, with TRBD1 identical over 9 bases. Germline V CDR1 and CDR2: SNHLY, FYNNEI. With 9 bases clipped from V and 0 bases from J, the junction kept 4 bases outside the gene matches. The CDR3 extends over 14 amino acids. CDR3 nucleotide sequence: TGTGCCAGTCAGGACAGGGGAAGCACAGATACGCAGTATTTT. It specifies CASQDRGSTDTQYF.

In its sample, this clone was seen a few times. The V call is TRBV25-1, the J call TRBJ1-3; the D is unclear. Trimming took 4 bases from V and 0 from J, leaving 4 bases between them. The CDR3 covers 13 residues. Germline CDR1 reads MGHDK; CDR2 reads SYGVNS. As DNA, the CDR3 is TGTGCCAGCAGTGTCCACTCTGGAAACACCATATATTTT. Its protein product is CASSVHSGNTIYF.

As to this clone: Other nucleotide sequences from this sample produce the same CDR3. The chain is built from TRBV27 and TRBJ1-4; 9 positions match TRBD1. Germline-derived CDR1 and CDR2 are MNHEY and SMNVEV (reference sequence). V lost 4 bases to trimming and J lost 5 bases; unmatched junction nucleotides: 2. The CDR3 covers 14 residues. CDR3 amino acids: CASSSDRGNEKLFF. DNA of the CDR3: TGTGCCAGCAGTTCAGACAGGGGGAATGAAAAACTGTTTTTT.

The CDR3 sequence: CASSEFGTGGAEQYF. The CDR3 DNA reads as TGTGCCAGCAGTGAATTTGGGACAGGGGGTGCGGAGCAGTACTTC. This sequence joins TRBV6-1 and TRBJ2-7, with 11 bases lining up with TRBD1. This CDR3 comprises 15 residues. Germline trimming cut 2 bases from V and 7 bases from J; bases unmatched to any gene: 7. In germline, CDR1 is MNHNS, CDR2 SASEGT.

This clone has only one observation. The chain employs TRBV21-1 and TRBJ1-5. TRBV21-1 is recorded as a pseudogene. This CDR3 contains 11 residues. CDR3 in DNA: TGTGCCAGACCCTCATGTCAGCCCCAGCATTTT. Translated: CARPSCQPQHF.

The rearrangement links TRBV7-9 to TRBJ1-1; D remains unclear. This CDR3 comprises 16 residues. Trimming took 5 bases from V and 4 from J, leaving 20 bases between them. The germline CDR1 and CDR2 sequences are SEHNR and FQNEAQ (reference sequence). Here the CDR3 DNA reads TGTGCCAGCAGCCCCAAGGCTGGAGGGTTCGGCACTGAAGCTTTCTTT. Translation: CASSPKAGGFGTEAFF.

The chain uses TRBV2 and TRBJ2-7; tentatively, D is TRBD2 (6 bases). The CDR3 runs 13 residues. V lost 7 bases to trimming and J lost 4 bases, with 14 bases between them. CDR1 and CDR2 (germline): SNHLY, FYNNEI. The CDR3 DNA reads as TGTGCCAGCAAAGGGGAGGCGCCTTACGAGCAGTACTTC. Translation: CASKGEAPYEQYF.

The chain's CDR3 is CATSIRGNYGYTF. The CDR3, as DNA: TGTGCCACCAGCATACGTGGCAACTATGGCTACACCTTC. The chain recombines TRBV15 with TRBJ1-2; D is unresolved. V was pared by 4 bases and J by 2 bases, with 8 bases between. This CDR3 has 13 residues. Per germline, CDR1 LNHNV and CDR2 YYDKDF (reference sequence).

The chain carries TRBV19 and TRBJ1-2; no reliable D call. Germline V lookup: CDR1 LNHDA, CDR2 SQIVND (reference sequence). The CDR3 contains 14 residues. Trimming shortened V by 3 bases and J by 3 bases, and 11 bases separated the two germline ends. Written as DNA, the CDR3 is TGTGCCAGTAGTATTGGCCCCGGGGACTATGGCTACACCTTC. Its protein is CASSIGPGDYGYTF.

CDR3 loop: CAIAARGNTGELFF. In DNA form, the CDR3 reads TGTGCCATCGCTGCCAGGGGAAACACCGGGGAGCTGTTTTTT. This chain joins TRBV10-3 and TRBJ2-2, with D possibly being TRBD1 (6 bases). Trimming shortened V by 8 bases and J by 2 bases, and 12 bases separated the two germline ends. The V gene's germline CDR1 is ENHRY and CDR2 SYGVKD. The CDR3 has 14 residues.